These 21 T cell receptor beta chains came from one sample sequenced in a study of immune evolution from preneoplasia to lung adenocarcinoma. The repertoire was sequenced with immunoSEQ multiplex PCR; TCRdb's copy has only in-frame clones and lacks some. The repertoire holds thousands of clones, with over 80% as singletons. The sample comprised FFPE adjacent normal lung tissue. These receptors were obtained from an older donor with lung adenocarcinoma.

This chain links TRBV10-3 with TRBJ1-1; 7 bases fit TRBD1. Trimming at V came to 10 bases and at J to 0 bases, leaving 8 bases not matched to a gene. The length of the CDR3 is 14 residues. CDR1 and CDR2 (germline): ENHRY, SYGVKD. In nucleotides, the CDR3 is TGTGCCACCAGACAGGGCCTGATGAACACTGAAGCTTTCTTT. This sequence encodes CATRQGLMNTEAFF.

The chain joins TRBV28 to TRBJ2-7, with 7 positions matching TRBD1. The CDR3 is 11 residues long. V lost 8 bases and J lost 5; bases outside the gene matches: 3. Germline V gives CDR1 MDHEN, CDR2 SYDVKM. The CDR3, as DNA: TGTGCCAGCGGACAGGACGACGAGCAGTACTTC. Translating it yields CASGQDDEQYF.

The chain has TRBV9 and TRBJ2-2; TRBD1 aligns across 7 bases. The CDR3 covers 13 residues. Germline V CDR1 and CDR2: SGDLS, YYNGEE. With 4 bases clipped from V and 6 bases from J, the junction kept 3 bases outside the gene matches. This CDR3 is CASSRGTAGELFF. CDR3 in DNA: TGTGCCAGCAGCAGAGGGACAGCCGGGGAGCTGTTTTTT.

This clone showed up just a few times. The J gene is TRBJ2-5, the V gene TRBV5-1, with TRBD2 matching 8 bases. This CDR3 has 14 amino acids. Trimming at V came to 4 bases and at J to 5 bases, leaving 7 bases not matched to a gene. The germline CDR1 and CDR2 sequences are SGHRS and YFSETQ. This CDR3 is CASSAGLDRETQYF. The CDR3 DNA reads TGCGCCAGCAGCGCGGGACTAGACCGGGAGACCCAGTACTTC.

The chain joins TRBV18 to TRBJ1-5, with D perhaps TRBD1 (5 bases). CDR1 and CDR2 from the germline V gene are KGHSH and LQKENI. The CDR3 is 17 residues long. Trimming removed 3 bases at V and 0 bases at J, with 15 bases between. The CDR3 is CASSPGYQGTSNQPQHF. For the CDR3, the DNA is TGTGCCAGCTCACCTGGCTACCAGGGAACTAGCAATCAGCCCCAGCATTTT. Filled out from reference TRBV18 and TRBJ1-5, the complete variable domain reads NAGVMQNPRHLVRRRGQEARLRCSPMKGHSHVYWYRQLPEEGLKFMVYLQKENIIDESGMPKERFSAEFPKEGPSILRIQQVVRGDSAAYFCASSPGYQGTSNQPQHFGDGTRLSIL.

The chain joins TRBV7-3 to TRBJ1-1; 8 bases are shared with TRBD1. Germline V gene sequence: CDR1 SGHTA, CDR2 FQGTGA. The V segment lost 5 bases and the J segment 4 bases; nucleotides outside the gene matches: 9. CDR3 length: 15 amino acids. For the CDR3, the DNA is TGTGCCAGCAGCGTCGACGGGACAGGACTCACTGAAGCTTTCTTT. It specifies CASSVDGTGLTEAFF.

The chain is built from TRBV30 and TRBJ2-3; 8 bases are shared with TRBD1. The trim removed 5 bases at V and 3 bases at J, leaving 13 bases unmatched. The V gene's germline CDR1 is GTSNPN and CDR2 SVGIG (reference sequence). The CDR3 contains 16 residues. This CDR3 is CAWSRDLRTGTDTQYF. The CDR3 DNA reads TGTGCCTGGTCGAGAGACCTCCGGACAGGGACAGATACGCAGTATTTT.

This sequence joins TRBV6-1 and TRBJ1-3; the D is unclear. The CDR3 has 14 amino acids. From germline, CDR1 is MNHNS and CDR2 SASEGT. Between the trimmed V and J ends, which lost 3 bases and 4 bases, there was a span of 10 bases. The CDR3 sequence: CASSDGDGGNTIYF. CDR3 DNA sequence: TGTGCCAGCAGTGACGGCGACGGGGGAAACACCATATATTTT.

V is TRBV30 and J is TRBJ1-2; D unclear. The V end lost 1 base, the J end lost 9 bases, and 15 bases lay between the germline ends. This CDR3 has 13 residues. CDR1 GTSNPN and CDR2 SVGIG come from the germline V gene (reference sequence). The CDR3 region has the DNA TGTGCCTGGAGTGGGGCAGGAGGCGGGAGCTACACCTTC. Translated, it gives CAWSGAGGGSYTF.

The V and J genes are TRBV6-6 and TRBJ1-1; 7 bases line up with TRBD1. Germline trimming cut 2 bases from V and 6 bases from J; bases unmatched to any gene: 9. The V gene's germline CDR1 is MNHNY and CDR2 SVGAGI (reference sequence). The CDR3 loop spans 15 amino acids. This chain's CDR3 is CASSYPGQEASEAFF. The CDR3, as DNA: TGTGCCAGCAGTTACCCCGGACAGGAGGCGTCTGAAGCTTTCTTT.

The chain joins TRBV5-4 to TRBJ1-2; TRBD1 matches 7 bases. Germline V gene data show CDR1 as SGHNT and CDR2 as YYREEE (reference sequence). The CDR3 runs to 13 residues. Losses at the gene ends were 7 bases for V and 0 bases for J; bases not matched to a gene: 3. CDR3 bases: TGTGCCAGCCGACAGGGCGCTAACTATGGCTACACCTTC. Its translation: CASRQGANYGYTF.

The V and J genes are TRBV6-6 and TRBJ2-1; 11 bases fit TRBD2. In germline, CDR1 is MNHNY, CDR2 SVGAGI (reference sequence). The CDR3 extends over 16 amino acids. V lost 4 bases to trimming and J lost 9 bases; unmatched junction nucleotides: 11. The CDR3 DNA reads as TGTGCCAGCAGTTCCTTAGCGGGAGGGCCATTCGGTGAGCAGTTCTTC. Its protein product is CASSSLAGGPFGEQFF.

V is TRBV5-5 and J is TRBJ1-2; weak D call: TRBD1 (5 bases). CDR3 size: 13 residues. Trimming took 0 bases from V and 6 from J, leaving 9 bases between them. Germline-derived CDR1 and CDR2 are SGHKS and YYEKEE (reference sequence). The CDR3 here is CASSLAAGNGYTF. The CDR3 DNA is TGTGCCAGCAGCTTGGCCGCAGGGAATGGCTACACCTTC.

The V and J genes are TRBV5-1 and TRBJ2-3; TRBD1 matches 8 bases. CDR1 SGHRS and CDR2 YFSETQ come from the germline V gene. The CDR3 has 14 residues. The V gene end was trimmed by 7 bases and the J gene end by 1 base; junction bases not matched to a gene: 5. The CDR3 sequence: CASDRGGGTDTQYF. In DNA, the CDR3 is TGCGCCAGCGACAGGGGAGGCGGCACAGATACGCAGTATTTT.

CDR3 in DNA: TGTGCCAGCAGCTTAGAGAGCAGAAACACTGAAGCTTTCTTT. Protein product: CASSLESRNTEAFF. The rearrangement uses TRBV11-2 and TRBJ1-1, with D unclear. This CDR3 comprises 14 residues. In germline, CDR1 is SGHAT, CDR2 FQNNGV. Deletions cut 0 bases from V and 2 bases from J, with 7 bases between. The entire variable domain, with the rest obtained from reference TRBV11-2 and TRBJ1-1, is as follows: EAGVAQSPRYKIIEKRQSVAFWCNPISGHATLYWYQQILGQGPKLLIQFQNNGVVDDSQLPKDRFSAERLKGVDSTLKIQPAKLEDSAVYLCASSLESRNTEAFFGQGTRLTVV.

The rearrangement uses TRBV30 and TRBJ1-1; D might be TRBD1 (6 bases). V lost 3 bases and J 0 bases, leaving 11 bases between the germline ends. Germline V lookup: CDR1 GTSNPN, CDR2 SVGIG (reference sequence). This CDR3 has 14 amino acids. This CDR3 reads CAWSGQHMNTEAFF. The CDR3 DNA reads TGTGCCTGGAGCGGACAGCATATGAACACTGAAGCTTTCTTT.

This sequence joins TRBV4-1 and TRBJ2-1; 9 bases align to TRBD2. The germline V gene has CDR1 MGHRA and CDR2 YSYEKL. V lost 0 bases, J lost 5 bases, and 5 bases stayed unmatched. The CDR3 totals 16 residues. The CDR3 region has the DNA TGCGCCAGCAGCCAAGATGTCAGCGGGAGGCACAATGAGCAGTTCTTC. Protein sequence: CASSQDVSGRHNEQFF.

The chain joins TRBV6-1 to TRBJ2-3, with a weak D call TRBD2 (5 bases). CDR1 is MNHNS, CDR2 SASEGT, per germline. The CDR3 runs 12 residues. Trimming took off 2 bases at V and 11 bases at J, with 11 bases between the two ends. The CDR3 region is CASSEIARWQYF. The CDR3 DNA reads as TGTGCCAGCAGTGAAATAGCGCGTTGGCAGTATTTT.

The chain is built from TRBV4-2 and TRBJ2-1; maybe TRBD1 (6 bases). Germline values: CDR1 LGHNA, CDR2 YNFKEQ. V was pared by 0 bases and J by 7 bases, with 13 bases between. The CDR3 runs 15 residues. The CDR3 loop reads CASSQDMSRGNEQFF. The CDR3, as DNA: TGTGCCAGCAGCCAAGACATGTCAAGGGGGAATGAGCAGTTCTTC.

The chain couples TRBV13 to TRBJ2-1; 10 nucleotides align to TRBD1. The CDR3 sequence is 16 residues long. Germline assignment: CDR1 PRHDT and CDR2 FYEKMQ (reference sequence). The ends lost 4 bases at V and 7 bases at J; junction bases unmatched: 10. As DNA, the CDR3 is TGTGCCAGCAGCTCAACCCGGGGGGGACAGGGGAATGAGCAGTTCTTC. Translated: CASSSTRGGQGNEQFF.

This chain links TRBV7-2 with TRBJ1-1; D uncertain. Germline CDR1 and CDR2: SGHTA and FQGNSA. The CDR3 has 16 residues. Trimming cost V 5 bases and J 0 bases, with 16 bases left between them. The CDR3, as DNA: TGTGCCAGCAGCCTTGGATCGAACTCCATGAACACTGAAGCTTTCTTT. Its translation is CASSLGSNSMNTEAFF.